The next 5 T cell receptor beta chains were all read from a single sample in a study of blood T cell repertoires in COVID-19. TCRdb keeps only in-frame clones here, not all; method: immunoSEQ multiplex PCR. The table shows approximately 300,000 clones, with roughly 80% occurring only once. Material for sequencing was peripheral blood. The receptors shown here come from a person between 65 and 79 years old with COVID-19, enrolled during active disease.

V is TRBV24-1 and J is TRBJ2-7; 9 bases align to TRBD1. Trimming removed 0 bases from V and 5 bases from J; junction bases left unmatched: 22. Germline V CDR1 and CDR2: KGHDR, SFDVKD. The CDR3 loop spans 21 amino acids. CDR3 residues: CATSDLRPRRPTGGAVNEQYF. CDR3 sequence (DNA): TGTGCCACCAGTGATTTGCGCCCCCGCCGGCCTACAGGGGGCGCGGTCAACGAGCAGTACTTC.

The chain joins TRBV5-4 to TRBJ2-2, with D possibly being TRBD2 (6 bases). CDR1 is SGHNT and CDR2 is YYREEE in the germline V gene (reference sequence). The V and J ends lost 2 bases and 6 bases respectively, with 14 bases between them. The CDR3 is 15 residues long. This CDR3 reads CASSFGTLSSGELFF. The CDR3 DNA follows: TGTGCCAGCAGCTTCGGGACTCTTTCCTCCGGGGAGCTGTTTTTT.

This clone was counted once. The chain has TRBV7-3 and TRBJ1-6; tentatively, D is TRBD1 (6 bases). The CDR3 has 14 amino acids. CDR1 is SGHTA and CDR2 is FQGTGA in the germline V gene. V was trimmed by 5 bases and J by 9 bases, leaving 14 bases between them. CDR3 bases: TGTGCCAGCAGCCCCAACAGGGCTAGTTCACCCCTCCACTTT. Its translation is CASSPNRASSPLHF.

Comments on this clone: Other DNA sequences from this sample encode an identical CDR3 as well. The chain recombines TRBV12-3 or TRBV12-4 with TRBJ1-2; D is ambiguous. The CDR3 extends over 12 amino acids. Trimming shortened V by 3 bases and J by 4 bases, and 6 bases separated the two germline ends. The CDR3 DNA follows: TGTGCCAGCAGTTTTGGGAGCTATGGCTACACCTTC. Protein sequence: CASSFGSYGYTF.

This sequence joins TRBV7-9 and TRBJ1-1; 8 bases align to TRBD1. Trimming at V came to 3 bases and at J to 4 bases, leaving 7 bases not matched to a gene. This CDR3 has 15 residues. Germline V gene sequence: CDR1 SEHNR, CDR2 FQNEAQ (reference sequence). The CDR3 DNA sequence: TGTGCCAGCAGCTTTCAGGGGGCCGGTAGCACTGAAGCTTTCTTT. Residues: CASSFQGAGSTEAFF.